These 11 T cell receptor beta chains were all obtained from the same sample, sequenced in a study of human T cells and chemical hapten exposure. Via MiXCR, TCRdb re-called the RACE reads, giving one row per CDR3 protein. The sample shows some 360,000 distinct CDR3 sequences, approximately 5% of them seen only once. Time point denoted: pre-sensitization, week 0. The treatment: therapeutic diphenylcyclopropenone sensitization with weekly scalp DPC. The specimen comprised whole blood, sampled in connection with sensitization to the hapten diphenylcyclopropenone (DPC). The receptors shown here come from a woman in her fifties or sixties with alopecia areata. Some clones in this sample may be carry-over from other donors' samples.

This clonotype turned up a few times. The chain is built from TRBV4-1 and TRBJ2-1, with 7 bases matching TRBD1. V dropped 4 bases and J dropped 8; count of bases not matched to a gene: 11. CDR1 and CDR2 (germline): MGHRA, YSYEKL. The CDR3 runs to 15 residues. CDR3 in amino acids: CASSPRLDRVYEQFF. DNA of the CDR3: TGCGCCAGCAGCCCGCGATTAGACAGGGTATATGAGCAGTTCTTC.

In this sample, this clonotype turned up many times. This chain uses TRBV5-3 with TRBJ2-4; D is unresolved. TRBV5-3 is identified as an open reading frame with a role that is uncertain. V was shortened by 6 bases and J by 5 bases, with 18 bases between the two germline ends. The CDR3 is 15 residues long. The CDR3 DNA reads as TGTGCCAGAATATCTTCTTCGGATCCGGAAAACATTCAGTACTTC. Its translation: CARISSSDPENIQYF.

The chain carries TRBV7-8 and TRBJ1-6; D unclear. In germline, CDR1 is SGHVS, CDR2 FQNEAQ. There are 15 residues in the CDR3. V lost 1 base and J lost 10, with 14 bases in between. The CDR3 spells CASSLEWAPGSPLHF. CDR3 bases: TGTGCCAGCAGCTTAGAATGGGCCCCCGGATCACCCCTCCACTTT.

This clonotype has at least ten counts. This chain uses TRBV2 with TRBJ1-5; D ambiguous. This CDR3 contains 15 residues. Germline V CDR1 and CDR2: SNHLY, FYNNEI. V lost 7 bases and J lost 0, with 13 bases in between. The DNA for the CDR3 is TGTGCCAGCAAGGAGGGATCCTATAGCAATCAGCCCCAGCATTTT. It encodes CASKEGSYSNQPQHF.

This clonotype was observed at least ten times. CDR3 sequence reads: CASSQDDEQYF. Here the CDR3 DNA reads TGTGCCAGCAGCCAGGACGACGAGCAGTACTTC. This chain links TRBV12-3 or TRBV12-4 with TRBJ2-7; D remains unclear. The CDR3 consists of 11 residues. Trimming left V 6 bases short and J 5 bases short, with 8 bases between.

This clonotype came up many times. The rearrangement links TRBV11-2 to TRBJ2-3; no reliable D call. Trimming pared 5 bases from V and 4 bases from J, leaving 7 bases between. Germline V lookup: CDR1 SGHAT, CDR2 FQNNGV. The CDR3 runs to 12 residues. The CDR3 reads CASSANPDTQYF. CDR3 coding DNA: TGTGCCAGCAGCGCAAACCCAGATACGCAGTATTTT.

Only a few counts were recorded for this clonotype. The CDR3 protein is CASSLPSYREQFF. The CDR3 DNA sequence: TGTGCCAGCAGCTTACCGTCCTACAGGGAGCAGTTCTTC. The chain employs TRBV11-2 and TRBJ2-1; tentative D call: TRBD1 (5 bases). The V end lost 2 bases, the J end lost 10 bases, and 12 bases lay between the germline ends. The CDR3 is 13 residues long. Looked up from germline, CDR1 is SGHAT and CDR2 is FQNNGV.

This clonotype was seen only a few times. This rearrangement joins TRBV20-1 to TRBJ2-3; tentatively, D is TRBD2 (6 bases). The CDR3 contains 14 residues. With 1 base removed from V and 6 bases from J, the gap between germline ends came to 14 bases. Per germline, CDR1 DFQATT and CDR2 SNEGSKA (reference sequence). The CDR3 sequence is CSARGSPGGDTQYF. For the CDR3, the DNA is TGCAGTGCTAGAGGGTCCCCTGGGGGGGATACGCAGTATTTT.

The chain carries TRBV9 and TRBJ1-1; no clear D gene. This CDR3 spans 15 amino acids. Germline V gene lookup returns CDR1 SGDLS and CDR2 YYNGEE. Trimming shortened V by 4 bases and J by 1 base, and 14 bases separated the two germline ends. This chain's CDR3 is CASSYTSSENTEAFF. CDR3 nucleotide sequence: TGTGCCAGCAGCTATACTTCCTCTGAGAACACTGAAGCTTTCTTT.

CDR3: CASSKDRLNTEAFF. In DNA, the CDR3 is TGTGCCAGCAGTAAGGACAGGTTGAACACTGAAGCTTTCTTT. The V call is TRBV6-1, the J call TRBJ1-1; TRBD1 aligns across 7 bases. Germline assignment: CDR1 MNHNS and CDR2 SASEGT. There are 14 residues in the CDR3. With 5 bases clipped from V and 0 bases from J, the junction kept 3 bases outside the gene matches.

This clonotype occurred many times. V is TRBV3-1 and J is TRBJ2-5; the D gene could be TRBD1 or TRBD2 (5 bases each). CDR1 is LGHDT and CDR2 is YNNKEL in the germline V gene (reference sequence). The V end lost 0 bases, the J end lost 0 bases, and 14 bases lay between the germline ends. The CDR3 length is 17 residues. CDR3 DNA sequence: TGTGCCAGCAGCCAAGATTGGGAGAAGGGGTACCAAGAGACCCAGTACTTC. Its protein product is CASSQDWEKGYQETQYF.